This T cell receptor beta chain was sequenced in a study of T cell responses to AZD1222 COVID-19 vaccine. The ends were cut back, 5 bases at V and 4 bases at J, with 14 bases in the middle. This CDR3 region has 14 residues. Per the germline V gene, CDR1 is LGHNA and CDR2 is YSLEER. The table lists this clone with a count of one. TCRdb keeps only in-frame clones here, not all; method: immunoSEQ multiplex PCR. The repertoire includes over 110,000 clones, roughly nine tenths of them detected once, and 9% to 9.5% sits in the top ten. The receptor was isolated from an adult who received the AZD1222 COVID-19 vaccine. The sample in question was peripheral blood, obtained 28 days after the second AZD1222 dose. This sequence joins TRBV4-3 and TRBJ2-5; D possibly matches TRBD1 or TRBD2 (5 bases each). CDR3 region: CASSIGLGGETQYF. The CDR3 nucleotides read TGCGCCAGCAGCATCGGCCTTGGGGGAGAGACCCAGTACTTC.